The source of this TCR beta chain is a study of blood T cell repertoires in COVID-19. Study as a whole: T cells, B-cell-depleted T cells, or PBMCs provided the cDNA or gDNA that served as material.

Under the authors' procedure: From reference gene primer amplification, estimates of nucleated cell counts were derived. The data were produced by immunoSEQ multiplex PCR, yet TCRdb's version contains in-frame clones alone and is incomplete. V, J and clone size are taken as reported in that table, and D and trimming were inferred from the DNA itself. The sample holds over 250,000 clones, about 89% seen once. The junction had 12 bases not matched to a gene; V was cut back by 8 bases and J by 3 bases. CDR3 length: 16 amino acids. Per the germline V gene, CDR1 is GTSNPN and CDR2 is SVGIG (reference sequence). Study members were between roughly 18 and 100 years old and lived in 20 to 30 US regions.

The chain carries TRBV30 and TRBJ1-4; 10 bases are shared with TRBD1. Sample: PBMCs or T cells enriched from blood (not recorded which). This receptor was obtained from a woman aged 25 to 39 who had recovered from COVID-19. CDR3 sequence: CATKPGTGEANEKLFF. CDR3 sequence (DNA): TGTGCCACTAAACCGGGGACAGGGGAGGCTAATGAAAAACTGTTTTTT.